This TCR beta chain was documented in a study of cytomegalovirus exposure and HLA in healthy donors. The V segment lost 3 bases and the J segment 7 bases; nucleotides outside the gene matches: 2. The CDR3 consists of 14 residues. Germline CDR1 and CDR2: SGHDT and YYEEEE. Every donor was a healthy person donating bone marrow. Whole-study findings and limits: Productive rates of about 87% or about 30% were seen for most TCR beta V segments in an earlier analysis. Among TCR beta chains, those listed as cytomegalovirus-associated numbered around 180. In a later analysis, HLA-associated beta chains showed higher expansion and lower generation probabilities than comparable chains.

A word on this clone: What it binds is not known.

This PCR relied on a set of 60 Vbeta primers and 13 Jbeta primers. TCRdb's copy holds only in-frame clones and misses some; the assay was immunoSEQ multiplex PCR. The ten top clones account for approximately 2.3%, within a sample of about 160,000 clones. The rearrangement links TRBV5-6 to TRBJ2-1, with TRBD2 matching over 12 bases. This sequence was found in a man aged 25 to 40 in good health and CMV-seronegative. Material: PBMCs. The CDR3 nucleotides read TGTGCCAGCAGCTCTAGCGGGAGGGCGAATGAGCAGTTCTTC. Amino acid sequence: CASSSSGRANEQFF.